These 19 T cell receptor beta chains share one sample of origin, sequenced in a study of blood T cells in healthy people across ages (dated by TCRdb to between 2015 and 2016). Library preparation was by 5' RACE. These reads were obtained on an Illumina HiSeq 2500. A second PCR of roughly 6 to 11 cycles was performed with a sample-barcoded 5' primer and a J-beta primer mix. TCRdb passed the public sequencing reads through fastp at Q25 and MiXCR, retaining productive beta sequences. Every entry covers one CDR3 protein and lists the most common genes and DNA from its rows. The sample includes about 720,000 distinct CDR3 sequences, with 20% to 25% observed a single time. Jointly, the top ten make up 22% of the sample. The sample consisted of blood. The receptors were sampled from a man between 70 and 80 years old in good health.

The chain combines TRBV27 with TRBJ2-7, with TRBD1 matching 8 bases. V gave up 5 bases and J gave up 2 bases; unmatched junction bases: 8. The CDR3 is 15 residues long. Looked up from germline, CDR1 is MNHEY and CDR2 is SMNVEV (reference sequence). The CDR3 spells CASSTLPGQAYEQYF. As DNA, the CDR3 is TGTGCCAGCAGTACCCTCCCGGGACAGGCCTACGAGCAGTACTTC.

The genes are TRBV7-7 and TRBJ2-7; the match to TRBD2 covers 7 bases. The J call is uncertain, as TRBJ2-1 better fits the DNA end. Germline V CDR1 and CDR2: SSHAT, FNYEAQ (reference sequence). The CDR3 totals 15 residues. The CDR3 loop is CASSPHLGGSDEQFF. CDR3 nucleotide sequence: TGTGCCAGCAGCCCCCACCTGGGGGGGAGCGATGAGCAGTTCTTC.

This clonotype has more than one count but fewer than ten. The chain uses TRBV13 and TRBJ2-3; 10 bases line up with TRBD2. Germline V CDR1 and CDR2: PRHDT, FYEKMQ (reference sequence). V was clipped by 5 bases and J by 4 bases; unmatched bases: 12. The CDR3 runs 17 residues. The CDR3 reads CASSLKTSGTSADTQYF. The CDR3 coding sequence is TGTGCCAGCAGCCTCAAGACTTCCGGGACTAGCGCAGATACGCAGTATTTT.

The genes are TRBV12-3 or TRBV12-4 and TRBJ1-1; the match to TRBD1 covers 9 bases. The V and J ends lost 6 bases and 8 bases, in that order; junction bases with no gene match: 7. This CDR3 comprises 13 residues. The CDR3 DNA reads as TGTGCCAGCAGGCGGACAGGGGATTTGGAAGCTTTCTTT. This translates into CASRRTGDLEAFF.

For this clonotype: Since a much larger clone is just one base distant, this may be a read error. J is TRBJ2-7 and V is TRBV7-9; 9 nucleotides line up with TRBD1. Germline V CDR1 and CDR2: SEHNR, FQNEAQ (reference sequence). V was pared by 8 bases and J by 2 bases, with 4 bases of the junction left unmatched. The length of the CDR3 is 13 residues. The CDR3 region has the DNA TGTGCCAGCGGACAGGGGAACCCCTACGAGCAGTACTTC. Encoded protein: CASGQGNPYEQYF.

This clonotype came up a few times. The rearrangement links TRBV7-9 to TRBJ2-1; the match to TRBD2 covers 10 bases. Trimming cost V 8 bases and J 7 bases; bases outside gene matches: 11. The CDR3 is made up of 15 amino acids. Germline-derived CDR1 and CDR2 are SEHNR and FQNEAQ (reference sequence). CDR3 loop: CASWRWLAGVNEQFF. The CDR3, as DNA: TGTGCCAGCTGGCGTTGGCTAGCGGGGGTAAATGAGCAGTTCTTC.

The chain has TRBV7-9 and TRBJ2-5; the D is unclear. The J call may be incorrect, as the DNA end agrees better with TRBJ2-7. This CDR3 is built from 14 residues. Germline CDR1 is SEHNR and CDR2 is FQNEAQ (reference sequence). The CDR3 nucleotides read TGTGCCAGCAGCTTAGCGGGTGATTCCTACGAGCAGTACTTC. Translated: CASSLAGDSYEQYF.

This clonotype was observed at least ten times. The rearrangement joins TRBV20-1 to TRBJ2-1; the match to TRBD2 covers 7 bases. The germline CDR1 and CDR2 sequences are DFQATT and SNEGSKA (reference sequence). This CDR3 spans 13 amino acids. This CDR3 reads CSAERDPADEQFF. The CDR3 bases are TGCAGCGCGGAGCGGGATCCGGCAGATGAGCAGTTCTTC.

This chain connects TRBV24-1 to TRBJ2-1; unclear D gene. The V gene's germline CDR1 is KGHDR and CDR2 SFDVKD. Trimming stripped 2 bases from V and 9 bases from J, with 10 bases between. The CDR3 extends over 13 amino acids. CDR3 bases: TGTGCCACCAGTGATTCACATGACCCTGAGCAGTTCTTC. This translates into CATSDSHDPEQFF.

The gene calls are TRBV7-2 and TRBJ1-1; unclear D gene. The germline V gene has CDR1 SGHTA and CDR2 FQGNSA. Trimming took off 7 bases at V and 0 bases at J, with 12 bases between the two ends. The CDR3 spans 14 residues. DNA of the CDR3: TGTGCCAGCACCCCTATGGCTGTGAACACTGAAGCTTTCTTT. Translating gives CASTPMAVNTEAFF. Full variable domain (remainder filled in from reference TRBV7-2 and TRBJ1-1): GAGVSQSPSNKVTEKGKDVELRCDPISGHTALYWYRQSLGQGLEFLIYFQGNSAPDKSGLPSDRFSAERTGGSVSTLTIQRTQQEDSAVYLCASTPMAVNTEAFFGQGTRLTVV.

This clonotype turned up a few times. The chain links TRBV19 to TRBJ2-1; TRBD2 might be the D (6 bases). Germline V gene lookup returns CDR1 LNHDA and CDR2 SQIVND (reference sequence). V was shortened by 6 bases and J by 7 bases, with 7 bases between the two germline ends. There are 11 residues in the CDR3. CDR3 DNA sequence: TGTGCCAGTAGGCTAGCGAATGAGCAGTTCTTC. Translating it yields CASRLANEQFF.

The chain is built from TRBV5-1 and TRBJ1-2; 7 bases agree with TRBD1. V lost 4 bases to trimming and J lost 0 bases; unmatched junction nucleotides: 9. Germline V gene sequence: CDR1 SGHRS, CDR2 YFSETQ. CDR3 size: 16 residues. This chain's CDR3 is CASSTDRDLANYGYTF. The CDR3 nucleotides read TGCGCCAGCAGCACCGACAGGGACCTAGCTAACTATGGCTACACCTTC. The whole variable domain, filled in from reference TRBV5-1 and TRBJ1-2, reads KAGVTQTPRYLIKTRGQQVTLSCSPISGHRSVSWYQQTPGQGLQFLFEYFSETQRNKGNFPGRFSGRQFSNSRSEMNVSTLELGDSALYLCASSTDRDLANYGYTFGSGTRLTVV.

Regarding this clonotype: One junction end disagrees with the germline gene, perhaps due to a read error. CDR3 nucleotides: TGTGCCCCCAGCAGAGCCTTGGGAAACTCTGGGGCCAACGTCCTGACTTTC. Amino acids: CAPSRALGNSGANVLTF. The chain combines TRBV15 with TRBJ2-6; no definite D call. Germline V gene data show CDR1 as LNHNV and CDR2 as YYDKDF (reference sequence). CDR3 length: 17 residues.

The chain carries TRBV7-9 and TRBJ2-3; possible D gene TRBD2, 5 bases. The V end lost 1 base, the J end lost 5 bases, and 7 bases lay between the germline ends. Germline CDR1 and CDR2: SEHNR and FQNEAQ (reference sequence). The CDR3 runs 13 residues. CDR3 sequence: CASSLDGRDTQYF. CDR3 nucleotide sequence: TGTGCCAGCAGCTTAGATGGGAGAGATACGCAGTATTTT.

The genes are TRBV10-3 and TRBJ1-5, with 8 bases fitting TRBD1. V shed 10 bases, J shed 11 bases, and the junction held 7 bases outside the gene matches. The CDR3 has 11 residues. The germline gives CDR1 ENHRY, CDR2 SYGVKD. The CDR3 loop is CATRQGLAQHF. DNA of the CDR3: TGTGCCACCCGACAGGGGCTGGCCCAGCATTTT.

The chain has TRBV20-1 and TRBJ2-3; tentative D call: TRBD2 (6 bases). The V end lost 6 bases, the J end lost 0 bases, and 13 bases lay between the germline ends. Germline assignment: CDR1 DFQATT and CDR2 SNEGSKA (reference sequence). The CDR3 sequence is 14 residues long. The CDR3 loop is CSANDGGSTDTQYF. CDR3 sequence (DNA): TGCAGTGCCAATGACGGGGGAAGCACAGATACGCAGTATTTT.

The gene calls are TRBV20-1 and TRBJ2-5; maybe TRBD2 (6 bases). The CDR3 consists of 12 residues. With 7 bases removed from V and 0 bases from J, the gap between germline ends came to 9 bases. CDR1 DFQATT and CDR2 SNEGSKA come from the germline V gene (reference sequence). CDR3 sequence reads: CSVTGDQETQYF. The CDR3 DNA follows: TGCAGTGTTACGGGGGACCAAGAGACCCAGTACTTC.

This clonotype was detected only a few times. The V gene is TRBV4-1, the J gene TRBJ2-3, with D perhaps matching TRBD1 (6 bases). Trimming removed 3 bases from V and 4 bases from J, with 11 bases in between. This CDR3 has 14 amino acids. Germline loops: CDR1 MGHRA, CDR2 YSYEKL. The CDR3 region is CASSHLKGADTQYF. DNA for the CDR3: TGCGCCAGCAGCCATTTGAAGGGGGCAGATACGCAGTATTTT.

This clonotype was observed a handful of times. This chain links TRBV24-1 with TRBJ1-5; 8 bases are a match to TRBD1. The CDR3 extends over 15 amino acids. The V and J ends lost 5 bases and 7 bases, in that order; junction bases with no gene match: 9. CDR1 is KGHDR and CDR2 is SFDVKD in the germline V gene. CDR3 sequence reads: CATSGGTGSRQPQHF. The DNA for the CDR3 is TGTGCCACCAGTGGGGGGACAGGATCGCGGCAGCCCCAGCATTTT.